The clone carrying this T cell receptor beta chain was recorded a few times. These data are taken from a study of blood T cell repertoires in COVID-19. Overall study: From the United States, Italy and Spain came samples of acute and convalescent COVID-19. In each case, the material was cDNA or gDNA derived from T cells, B-cell-depleted T cells, or PBMCs.

Original analysis: From reference gene primer amplification, estimates of nucleated cell counts were derived. Clones were read by immunoSEQ multiplex PCR, and TCRdb kept only the in-frame ones, dropping some. V, J and clone size were drawn from that table, and D and trimming were deduced from the DNA. Of around 500,000 clones listed, 70% to 90% were seen once; the top ten hold under 4%. This CDR3 has 16 amino acids. Germline assignment: CDR1 ENHRY and CDR2 SYGVKD. The ends lost 4 bases at V and 0 bases at J; junction bases unmatched: 4. This TCR derives from a human donor in a cohort sampled during active COVID-19. The chain links TRBV10-3 to TRBJ2-3, with 10 bases aligning to TRBD1. The specimen was peripheral blood. CDR3 nucleotide sequence: TGTGCCATCAGTGGGGGGACAGGGGCGAGCACAGATACGCAGTATTTT. This encodes CAISGGTGASTDTQYF.